These T cell receptor beta chains were read from a single sample in a study of regulatory T cells in long-lasting Graves disease. TCRdb re-derived calls from the multiplex PCR reads in MiXCR, one entry per CDR3 protein. This table holds around 450,000 distinct CDR3 sequences, about 15% found once. This same sample was also taken into another study, of T cells in Graves' hyperthyroidism and ophthalmopathy.

Specimen: peripheral blood mononuclear cells (PBMCs), collected at new diagnosis, from a patient treated with antithyroid drugs. These receptors were taken from a woman aged 25-40 years with Graves disease. CDR3s include the opening cysteine and the closing phenylalanine or tryptophan. D genes are given only for firm matches. Only some rows state a clone size, as once, few, many or a class for expanded clones.

j_call	v_call	d_call	clone_size	cdr3_nt	cdr3_aa
TRBJ2-5	TRBV12-3/TRBV12-4	NA	many	TGTGCCAGCAGTCGCGGACAGGCGGGACAGACCCAGTACTTC	CASSRGQAGQTQYF
TRBJ2-1	TRBV24-1	TRBD2	NA	TGTGCCACCAGTGGTAAAAGCGGGAAGGGAAATGAGCAGTTCTTC	CATSGKSGKGNEQFF
TRBJ2-5	TRBV19	NA	NA	TGTGCCAGTAGTATGGTTTGGGACGGCTTAAAGACCCAGTACTTC	CASSMVWDGLKTQYF
TRBJ1-1	TRBV5-4	TRBD1	many	TGTGCCAGCGGATTCAGGGGGCGGATGAACACTGAAGCTTTCTTT	CASGFRGRMNTEAFF
TRBJ1-1	TRBV6-2/TRBV6-3	NA	NA	TGTGCCAGCGGACTGACGAACACTGAAGCTTTCTTT	CASGLTNTEAFF
TRBJ2-3	TRBV27	NA	many	TGTGCCAGCAGTCCTGGTGGGGGAGGCGCGGATACGCAGTATTTT	CASSPGGGGADTQYF
TRBJ2-7	TRBV12-3/TRBV12-4	TRBD1	many	TGTGCCAGCGGCATCGGGACAGGACGTTGGGGGCAGTACTTC	CASGIGTGRWGQYF
TRBJ2-2	TRBV30	NA	few	TGTGCCTGGAGAAAGATGACCGGGGAGCTGTTTTTT	CAWRKMTGELFF
TRBJ1-6	TRBV19	NA	few	TGTGCCAGTGATGACCCGAATTCACCCCTCCACTTT	CASDDPNSPLHF
TRBJ2-7	TRBV18	TRBD2	many	TGTGCCAGCTCACGGTCTAGCGGGAGGAGCTCCTACGAGCAGTACTTC	CASSRSSGRSSYEQYF
TRBJ1-1	TRBV29-1	NA	many	TGCAGCGTTCAAACCCAGGGATTCACTGAAGCTTTCTTT	CSVQTQGFTEAFF
TRBJ1-1	TRBV6-1	TRBD1	many	TGTGCCACCAACGAGGGGGCGCGGAACACTGAAGCTTTCTTT	CATNEGARNTEAFF
TRBJ2-5	TRBV5-4	NA	few	TGTGCCAGCAGCAGGGACGGTGAAGAGACCCAGTACTTC	CASSRDGEETQYF
TRBJ1-2	TRBV4-1	NA	NA	TGCGCCAGCAGCCAAGCAATAGCCTTCTATGGCTACACCTTC	CASSQAIAFYGYTF
TRBJ2-1	TRBV7-3	TRBD2	many	TGTGCCAGCAGCTCCAGACTAGCGGGAGTGGGCCCTAATGAGCAGTTCTTC	CASSSRLAGVGPNEQFF
TRBJ2-5	TRBV20-1	TRBD2	many	TGCAGTGCAGCTCCGGGACTAGCGTTTCAAGAGACCCAGTACTTC	CSAAPGLAFQETQYF
TRBJ2-6	TRBV7-2	NA	many	TGTGCCAGCAGTCCTCAGGTGTTCTCTGGGGCCAACGTCCTGACTTTC	CASSPQVFSGANVLTF
TRBJ2-6	TRBV7-2	TRBD1	once	TGTGCCAGCAGCCGCCGACAGGGGAGCACTACTGGGGCCAACGTCCTGACTTTC	CASSRRQGSTTGANVLTF
TRBJ1-2	TRBV12-3/TRBV12-4	TRBD1	many	TGTGCCAGCAGCAGGACAGGGGAGTTGTGGGGCTACACCTTC	CASSRTGELWGYTF
TRBJ2-2	TRBV6-1	TRBD2	few	TGTGCCAGCAGCCCACAGGGGACTAGCGGGCCCGAGGGTTTCGGGGAGCTGTTTTTT	CASSPQGTSGPEGFGELFF
TRBJ2-7	TRBV5-6	TRBD2	NA	TGTGCCAGCAGCCCCATCCGGTTTAGTTCTAGCGGGAGGGCATACGAGCAGTACTTC	CASSPIRFSSSGRAYEQYF
TRBJ1-6	TRBV19	NA	NA	TGTGCCAGTTGGGACTTGCGGTATAATTCACCCCTCCACTTT	CASWDLRYNSPLHF